This TCR beta chain was documented in a study of blood T cell repertoires in COVID-19. Study-level information: Samples representing acute and convalescent COVID-19 were sourced from the United States, Italy and Spain. PBMCs, B-cell-depleted T cells, or T cells provided the cDNA or gDNA that made up the material.

CDR3 length equals 14 residues. J was trimmed by 2 bases and V by 6 bases; bases with no gene match: 3. Germline V lookup: CDR1 MNHEY, CDR2 SVGAGI. The count of this clone is one. Authors' methods: Cell counts per sample came from amplifying reference gene primers. Clones were sequenced by immunoSEQ multiplex PCR, and TCRdb holds only the in-frame ones, with some missing. The DNA was the basis for D and trimming; V, J and clone size are from that table. The sample has roughly 56,000 clones; 70% to 90% are singletons. This sequence was found in a man between 65 and 85 years old with acute or convalescent COVID-19. Source material: peripheral blood. This rearrangement joins TRBV6-5 to TRBJ1-2; 10 bases are a match to TRBD1. The CDR3 DNA reads as TGTGCCAGCAGCCGACAGGGGGCGAACTATGGCTACACCTTC. Residues: CASSRQGANYGYTF.